This T cell receptor (beta chain) stems from a study of cytomegalovirus exposure and HLA in healthy donors (TCRdb year 2017). Turning to the overall study: According to an earlier analysis of 587 of the donors, 200 million or so T cells yielded 117 million unique TCR beta sequences and about 300 Gb of sequence data. Approximately 330 gigabases of sequencing data and 70 million to 95 million unique TCR sequences made up an early release that covered under 750 HLA-typed donors. Of the roughly 390 genotyped donors, approximately 80% were placed in the genetic ancestry cluster associated with self-reported Caucasian donors. The study aimed to test whether signatures of past pathogen exposure could be identified by cataloging public T cell receptors. The study profiled the T cell repertoires of about 640 subjects by immunosequencing and related them to cytomegalovirus serostatus. Besides the first cohort of under 700 subjects, a separate validation cohort made up of 120 or so different subjects was used. To predict cytomegalovirus infection status, the study brought together high-throughput TCR immunosequencing, statistical association of individual TCRs with disease status, and machine learning. A later analysis re-analyzed previously published TCR beta repertoires from hundreds of donors and added high-resolution HLA genotyping to study TCR occurrence patterns. Rather than using new phenotypic data, the later analysis identified candidate immune exposures from TCR beta sequences and from how often those sequences occurred across donors. An earlier analysis of around 580 of the donors used high-throughput TCR beta sequencing to judge whether each TCR beta V gene segment behaved as functional or pseudogenic. Donor age, sex, ethnicity and CMV serostatus were compiled alongside the repertoire data. In a later genetic analysis, genome-wide SNP genotypes for about three fifths of the roughly 670 donors were used, and that subset was treated as a discovery cohort. Every repertoire in the discovery cohort had been generated on one and the same sequencing platform. Class I and class II HLA loci were covered by the typing at four-digit resolution. The number of donors typed differed by locus, with 629-630 for A, B, C, DRB1 and DQB1, roughly 550 for DQA1, nearly 610 for DPA1, and 450 to 480 for DPB1. A handful of DR-DQ haplotypes were handled as single units for association and clustering because linkage in the cohort was strong. On average, about 200,000 unique TCR beta nucleotide sequences were sequenced per donor among some 430 genotyped donors of the cohort, with 15% to 20% of those sequences being non-productive.

A note on this clone: Its antigen is unknown. No clone much larger than this one lies a single base away; base qualities are absent.

The cohort consisted of 650 to 850 healthy bone marrow donors. At the time of sampling, every cohort member was nominally healthy, though immune exposures that went unrecorded were likely present. The donor tested CMV seronegative and was one of the 352 seronegative cohort members. A peripheral blood sample was provided by each donor, and peripheral blood mononuclear cells were used for TCR beta sequencing. The Qiagen DNeasy Blood Extraction Kit was used to extract genomic DNA from the blood cell samples. The paper's findings and limits, for the study overall: A further reported finding was that TCR beta sequences accurately predicted the HLA-A and HLA-B alleles for most subjects in the first cohort. According to a later analysis, most CMV-associated TCR beta chains appeared to be HLA-restricted, and the HLA associations seemed to be driven largely by CMV exposure. The cohort was sequenced for TCR beta chains only, and without alpha or paired-chain data the features that could be detected were limited. According to a later genetic analysis, donors in an Asian-associated ancestry cluster had fewer N-insertions in productive TCRs than the roughly 700-donor mean. The study gave a list of under 200 TCR beta chains associated with cytomegalovirus. The authors suggested that the approach could potentially be extended to other disease states and immunological phenotypes. Some IMGT-functional V segments, including TRBV6-2 and TRBV6-3, could not be distinguished by the 87-base-pair reads and were therefore excluded. Across donors, most TCR sequences were observed very rarely, whereas some public TCRs were present in many individuals. The earlier analysis of approximately 540 of the donors excluded some 15 rarely observed V segments, including chromosome 9 orphons, because counts were too low. Cytomegalovirus status was reported to be diagnosed by the classifier with high specificity and sensitivity in both the original and validation cohorts. A later analysis reported that several top co-occurrence clusters appeared linked to parvovirus B19, influenza, CMV and Epstein-Barr virus. The sequencing pipeline was judged likely to have produced a cluster of highly shared sequence variants as a technical artifact. Sequencing depth was assumed to be roughly uniform across donors in the presence/absence analyses, though that assumption may not hold. An earlier analysis of approximately 590 of the donors showed that most TCR beta V segments appeared in productive rearrangements either about 87% or about 30% of the time, which broadly matched IMGT annotations. For the cohort, immune exposure information was limited to CMV serostatus. Assigning TCR associations to individual alleles was difficult when HLA alleles, especially DR and DQ, strongly co-occurred. In a later genetic analysis, a missense DCLRE1C variant was associated with V-gene and J-gene trimming of TCR beta chains, and the association was replicated in an independent cohort. A later analysis found that TCR association rates varied across HLA loci, with DRB1 alleles showing the most associated TCRs and HLA-C alleles the fewest. In a later analysis, HLA-associated TCR beta chains showed more clonal expansion and lower generation probabilities than non-associated chains that were equally common. Correlated functional status among segregating V segments might reflect linkage disequilibrium, but an unknown experimental factor could not be ruled out. In a later analysis, some 18,000 TCR beta sequences were associated with specific HLA alleles at a false discovery rate of 0.05. In vitro tests confirmed that a few of the cytomegalovirus-associated TCR beta chains recognize cytomegalovirus antigens. Because some donors lacked HLA typing at each locus, the association tests relied only on the typed subset.

A distance of 15 bases separates the germline ends of V and J, which lose 7 bases and 3 bases respectively. Based on the germline V gene, the CDR1 and CDR2 sequences are MDHEN and SYDVKM. From the cysteine up to the phenylalanine, the CDR3 has a length of 15 residues. Solely the CDR3 DNA is kept, with 45 bases framed from the first base. Library preparation employed the immunoSEQ multiplex PCR assay. For the multiplex PCR, a mixture combining 60 forward primers for TCR Vbeta segments and 13 reverse primers for TCR Jbeta segments was used. The CDR3 region of rearranged TCR beta genes was amplified from genomic DNA with a multiplex PCR assay. The amplified TCR beta libraries were sequenced on the Illumina HiSeq System as 87-base-pair reads. Concerning the study's data processing: A later analysis counted 75 million to 100 million unique TCR beta chains across the 700 or so repertoires, and roughly 9.9 million of these chains were shared by at least two donors. Raw reads were error-corrected and collapsed into unique sequences with a nearest-neighbor algorithm that merged closely related sequences to remove PCR and sequencing errors. V, D and J gene segments were assigned by aligning CDR3 sequences to IMGT reference sequences. Each retained sequence needed at least a six-nucleotide match to both a V gene segment and a J gene segment. A rearrangement was called productive if the CDR3 had no stop codons and remained in frame with V and J, and every other rearrangement was called non-productive. CDR3 was defined according to IMGT convention as the region running from the second conserved V-encoded cysteine to the conserved J-encoded phenylalanine. The earlier analysis of 587 of the donors excluded any sequence lacking an unambiguous match to a single V gene segment. An earlier analysis of a few hundred of the donors called V segments functional above 56.7% productive rearrangements and segregating when the between-donor standard deviation exceeded 5%. A statistical classification framework was developed to diagnose cytomegalovirus status using the catalog of TCR beta chain sequences. In a later analysis, V and J genes were assigned by comparing TCR nucleotide sequences against IMGT/GENE-DB human TR gene sequences. In a later analysis, CDR3 sequences and most-parsimonious VDJ recombination scenarios were assigned using the TCRdist pipeline. In a later analysis, each TCR beta chain was defined by its CDR3 amino acid sequence together with its V-gene family, and reads without a unique V-gene family were excluded. As a way to deal with suspected cross-contamination and a sequencing artifact, a later analysis dropped under 600 nucleotide sequences that were highly shared and had low generation probability. A later analysis calculated a clonal expansion index for each public chain from normalized within-repertoire ranks of inferred template counts. In a later analysis, generation probabilities were computed using a VDJ recombination model fitted to out-of-frame rearrangements, and the results were checked against IGoR. A later analysis scored TCR-TCR, TCR-HLA and TCR-CMV co-occurrence with hypergeometric tests, applying a repertoire-size bias correction to TCR pairs. False discovery rates were estimated in a later analysis by permuting HLA or CMV assignments 20 times. In a later analysis, co-occurring TCRs were grouped using DBSCAN, with TCRdist sequence similarity added in when clustering inside HLA-allele-positive subsets. Co-occurrence clustering excluded repertoires with fewer than 30,000 or more than 120,000 public chains, plus five with anomalous nucleotide sharing. Drawn from immuneACCESS, this table holds only the in-frame rearrangements with V and J called that TCRdb kept. Clones are partly lost; checked studies trace under half to an unresolved V gene and leave the rest unexplained. D and trimming come from the DNA, and the V and J calls and clone size come from that table. For this sample the table gives more than 90,000 clones, of which about 80% were detected only once. The leading ten clones occupy roughly 2% of the sample.

Material for sequencing was PBMCs. This receptor chain uses TRBV28 and TRBJ1-4, with TRBD1 tentatively as D gene (5 bases match). The TCR was taken from a man aged 35 to 55 in good health and CMV-seronegative. The bases are TGTGCCAGCACCCGACCAGGGTTCGCTAATGAAAAACTGTTTTTT. Its protein product is CASTRPGFANEKLFF.